The 11 T cell receptor beta chains presented below share a single source sample, sequenced in a study of blood T cell repertoires in COVID-19 (TCRdb year 2020). Library generation was performed with the immunoSEQ multiplex PCR assay. TCRdb mirrors the immuneACCESS table, restricted to in-frame sequences. Some clones are absent from its copies; in checked studies, under half trace to an unresolved V gene, and the reason for the others is unknown. For this sample the table gives 150,000 to 200,000 clones, of which approximately 83% were detected only once. The ten largest clonotypes hold over 9.5% of the sample. The specimen sequenced was peripheral blood. Receptors originate from a human donor with active or convalescent COVID-19. The donor label of this sample is uncertain.

This rearrangement joins TRBV6-6 to TRBJ1-2, with TRBD1 as a possible D gene (5 bases). The V gene lost 7 bases and the J gene lost 4 bases, with 13 bases spanning the gap. The CDR3 extends over 13 amino acids. Germline assignment: CDR1 MNHNY and CDR2 SVGAGI (reference sequence). DNA of the CDR3: TGTGCCAGCAACTCAGGGTGGATCTATGGCTACACCTTC. Translation: CASNSGWIYGYTF.

V usage is TRBV5-6 and J usage is TRBJ2-3, with 7 bases matching TRBD1. V lost 3 bases to trimming and J lost 1 base; unmatched junction nucleotides: 17. Germline V gene lookup returns CDR1 SGHDT and CDR2 YYEEEE. The length of the CDR3 is 19 residues. CDR3 in amino acids: CASSWDRHSTPARTDTQYF. DNA for the CDR3: TGTGCCAGCAGCTGGGACAGACATTCCACCCCAGCGCGCACAGATACGCAGTATTTT.

This chain connects TRBV28 to TRBJ2-2; possibly TRBD2 for D (5 bases). Between the trimmed V and J ends, which lost 7 bases and 5 bases, there was a span of 17 bases. Germline-derived CDR1 and CDR2 are MDHEN and SYDVKM. The CDR3 runs 15 residues. CDR3 DNA sequence: TGTGCCAGCACCATCAACCCCGGGGTGACCGGGGAGCTGTTTTTT. It translates to CASTINPGVTGELFF.

The chain joins TRBV28 to TRBJ1-5, with D maybe TRBD1 (5 bases). Trimming shortened V by 7 bases and J by 6 bases, and 16 bases separated the two germline ends. Germline V gene data show CDR1 as MDHEN and CDR2 as SYDVKM. The CDR3 is 14 amino acids. The DNA for the CDR3 is TGTGCCAGCAATAAGGGGTTTTCGCGTCAGCCCCAGCATTTT. Protein: CASNKGFSRQPQHF.

The CDR3 loop reads CAWARGLAATDTQYF. CDR3 DNA sequence: TGTGCCTGGGCAAGAGGACTAGCGGCGACAGATACGCAGTATTTT. The V and J genes are TRBV30 and TRBJ2-3; TRBD2 matches at 10 bases. Germline CDR1 and CDR2: GTSNPN and SVGIG (reference sequence). The V and J ends lost 5 bases and 3 bases, in that order; junction bases with no gene match: 8. The CDR3 totals 15 residues.

V and J are TRBV28 and TRBJ2-7; 7 nucleotides agree with TRBD2. The junction had 9 bases not matched to a gene; V was cut back by 8 bases and J by 5 bases. This CDR3 spans 13 amino acids. Looked up from germline, CDR1 is MDHEN and CDR2 is SYDVKM. Here the CDR3 reads CASLRDYIHEQYF. The CDR3, as DNA: TGTGCCAGCTTGCGGGACTATATCCACGAGCAGTACTTC.

In DNA form, the CDR3 reads TGTGCCAGCAGCAAGGACAGGGGGGGTGGAAACACCATATATTTT. As protein: CASSKDRGGGNTIYF. The chain links TRBV6-5 to TRBJ1-3, with 10 bases lining up with TRBD1. Unmatched junction bases numbered 5, after V lost 6 bases and J lost 3 bases. There are 15 residues in the CDR3. CDR1 MNHEY and CDR2 SVGAGI come from the germline V gene.

V usage is TRBV7-9 and J usage is TRBJ1-6; the D gene is possibly TRBD1 (5 bases). The germline V gene has CDR1 SEHNR and CDR2 FQNEAQ (reference sequence). This CDR3 comprises 17 residues. The ends were cut back, 4 bases at V and 0 bases at J, with 13 bases in the middle. The CDR3 nucleotides are TGTGCCAGCAGCTCCCGACAGAAGGGCTCCTATAATTCACCCCTCCACTTT. Its protein is CASSSRQKGSYNSPLHF.

This chain links TRBV18 with TRBJ2-7; TRBD1 aligns across 8 bases. The germline V gene encodes CDR1 KGHSH and CDR2 LQKENI. The length of the CDR3 is 15 residues. V dropped 5 bases and J dropped 1; count of bases not matched to a gene: 7. The CDR3 sequence: CASSVSGTGSYEQYF. CDR3 DNA: TGTGCCAGCTCAGTTTCCGGGACAGGTTCCTACGAGCAGTACTTC.

This chain links TRBV6-1 with TRBJ1-5, with TRBD1 identical over 8 bases. The CDR3 runs 14 residues. Germline lookup yields CDR1 MNHNS and CDR2 SASEGT. V dropped 5 bases and J dropped 4; count of bases not matched to a gene: 4. CDR3 coding DNA: TGTGCCAGCAGTTTAGGACAGGGAAATCAGCCCCAGCATTTT. Amino acid sequence: CASSLGQGNQPQHF.

The CDR3 sequence is CSAGQMNTEAFF. The CDR3 region has the DNA TGCAGCGCCGGACAGATGAACACTGAAGCTTTCTTT. The gene calls are TRBV29-1 and TRBJ1-1, with D possibly matching TRBD1 (6 bases). The germline gives CDR1 SQVTM, CDR2 ANQGSEA. The CDR3 is 12 amino acids. V lost 7 bases and J 0 bases, leaving 9 bases between the germline ends. Drawing the rest from reference TRBV29-1 and TRBJ1-1, the complete variable domain is SAVISQKPSRDICQRGTSLTIQCQVDSQVTMMFWYRQQPGQSLTLIATANQGSEATYESGFVIDKFPISRPNLTFSTLTVSNMSPEDSSIYLCSAGQMNTEAFFGQGTRLTVV.